This TCR beta chain was profiled in a study of shared T cell receptors in the human thymus. Libraries were prepared by immunoSEQ multiplex PCR; TCRdb keeps only in-frame clonotypes and omits some of them. This table has about 660,000 clones, 70% to 90% appearing once. This CDR3 is built from 15 residues. Germline-derived CDR1 and CDR2 are SGHRS and YFSETQ. In regard to this clone: At one boundary the junction diverges from the germline segment, which might be a read error. Other DNA sequences in the same sample also yield this CDR3.

These sequences were also reported in another study, on human thymus T cells.

The chain has TRBV5-1 and TRBJ1-6; D is perhaps TRBD1 (6 bases). The material sequenced was thymocytes. This TCR was recovered from a boy younger than two with a congenital heart defect. The DNA of the CDR3 is TGCGCCAGCCGCCGTCCGGGACATAATAATTCCCCCCTCCACTTT. Its translation: CASRRPGHNNSPLHF.